The T cell receptor (beta chain) described here comes from a study of Graves' ophthalmopathy and Graves' hyperthyroidism. Regarding the study as a whole: Stable hyperthyroidism and ophthalmopathy were told apart by a 13-signature model, which achieved almost 90% sensitivity and over 65% specificity.

Germline-derived CDR1 and CDR2 are MNHEY and SMNVEV (reference sequence). Deletions cut 4 bases from V and 3 bases from J, with 7 bases between. There are 13 residues in the CDR3. Donors with ophthalmopathy: moderate-to-severe activity, CAS ≥3, NOSPECS ≥4, duration under 3 months. Amplification of the TCR beta CDR3 regions used RNA transcripts (as template). RT-PCR with HTBI primers came first, then second-round multiplex PCR. TCRdb independently ran MiXCR on the multiplex PCR reads; one entry per CDR3 protein. Here the sample spans some 390,000 distinct CDR3 sequences, approximately 16% being singletons. In its sample, this clonotype was seen many times. Its antigen remains unknown.

Source material: peripheral blood. This rearrangement joins TRBV27 to TRBJ1-5; no definite D call. This clonotype was sampled from a woman younger than 35 with Graves' ophthalmopathy. CDR3 amino acids: CASSSRDNQPQHF. The CDR3 DNA reads TGTGCCAGCAGTTCCCGGGACAATCAGCCCCAGCATTTT.